This T cell receptor beta chain was retrieved from a study of shared clonotypes between healthy human individuals. Turning to the study itself: The cohort comprised a couple of women and a few men. Their ages spanned 18 to 49 years. Study-level findings and limits: Sampling covered blood only; tissue repertoires likely differ.

About this clone itself: Its antigen is undetermined.

This CDR3 has 16 residues. Looked up from germline, CDR1 is KGHSH and CDR2 is LQKENI. Trimming cost V 3 bases and J 9 bases; bases outside gene matches: 11. Generated by immunoSEQ multiplex PCR, the TCRdb table keeps only in-frame clones and is missing some. Among some 380,000 clones, approximately 96% were seen once, and the ten largest hold about 0.32%. CCR7-negative CD45RA+ TemRA cells were combined with CD45RO+ cells to form CD8 memory. This sequence originates from a man aged 25 to 40 in good health. This chain connects TRBV18 to TRBJ1-5; 10 positions agree with TRBD1. Sequenced material: memory CD8+ T cells sorted from blood. The subset: CD45RO+ cells pooled with CCR7-negative TemRA cells. The CDR3 DNA is TGTGCCAGCTCACCCTCCCGGGACAGGGGAAGTCCGCCCCAGCATTTT. Translating it yields CASSPSRDRGSPPQHF.